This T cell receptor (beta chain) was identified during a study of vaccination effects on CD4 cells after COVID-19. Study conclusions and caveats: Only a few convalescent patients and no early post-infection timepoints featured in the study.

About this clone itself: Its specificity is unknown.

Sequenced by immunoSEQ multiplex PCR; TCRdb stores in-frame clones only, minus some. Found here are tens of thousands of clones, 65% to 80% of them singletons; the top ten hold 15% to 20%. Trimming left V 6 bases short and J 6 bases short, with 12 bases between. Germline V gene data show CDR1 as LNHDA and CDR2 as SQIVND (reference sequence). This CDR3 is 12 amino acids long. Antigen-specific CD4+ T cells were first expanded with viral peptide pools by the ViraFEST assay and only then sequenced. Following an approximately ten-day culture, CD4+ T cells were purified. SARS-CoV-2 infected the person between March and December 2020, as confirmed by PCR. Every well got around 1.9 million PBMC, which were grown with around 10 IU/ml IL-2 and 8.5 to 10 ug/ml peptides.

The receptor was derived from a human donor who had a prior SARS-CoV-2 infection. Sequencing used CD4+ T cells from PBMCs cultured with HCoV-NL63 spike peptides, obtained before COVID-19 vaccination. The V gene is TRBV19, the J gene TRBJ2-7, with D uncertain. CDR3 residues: CASSRFVGEQYF. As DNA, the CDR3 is TGTGCCAGTAGCCGGTTTGTGGGCGAGCAGTACTTC.